The 25 T cell receptor beta chains given below trace back to one sample, sequenced in a study of cytomegalovirus exposure and HLA in healthy donors (dated by TCRdb to about 2017). To prepare the library, the immunoSEQ multiplex PCR assay was applied. For the multiplex PCR, a mixture combining 60 forward primers for TCR Vbeta segments and 13 reverse primers for TCR Jbeta segments was used. Drawn from immuneACCESS, this table holds only the in-frame rearrangements with V and J called that TCRdb kept. Clones are partly lost; checked studies trace under half to an unresolved V gene and leave the rest unexplained. Recorded for this sample are 50,000 to 60,000 clones; 70% to 80% of them occurred a single time. Of the sample, 2.5% to 3% is held by the ten largest clones. The material sequenced was PBMCs. The receptors stem from a woman between 40 and 55 years old in good health and CMV-seropositive.

In its sample, this clone was seen once. The chain joins TRBV4-3 to TRBJ2-6; maybe TRBD2 (5 bases). V lost 0 bases, J lost 2 bases, and 11 bases lay in between. Germline V gene sequence: CDR1 LGHNA, CDR2 YSLEER. CDR3 length: 17 amino acids. CDR3 DNA sequence: TGCGCCAGCAGCCAAGATGTAGGAGGTACTGGGGCCAACGTCCTGACTTTC. Translated, it gives CASSQDVGGTGANVLTF.

For the CDR3, the DNA is TGTGCCAGCGGAGAAAATCAGCCCCAGCATTTT. It codes for CASGENQPQHF. This rearrangement joins TRBV7-8 to TRBJ1-5; D is ambiguous. CDR3 length: 11 amino acids. Trimming removed 8 bases at V and 4 bases at J, with 6 bases between. Germline V gene lookup returns CDR1 SGHVS and CDR2 FQNEAQ.

The chain links TRBV7-6 to TRBJ1-4, with 7 bases fitting TRBD1. CDR3 length equals 14 residues. V shed 8 bases, J shed 3 bases, and the junction held 6 bases outside the gene matches. In germline, CDR1 is SGHVS, CDR2 FNYEAQ. CDR3 nucleotide sequence: TGTGCCAGCCGGACAGGTCTTCCTAATGAAAAACTGTTTTTT. Amino acid sequence: CASRTGLPNEKLFF.

J is TRBJ2-2 and V is TRBV29-1, with 8 nucleotides matching TRBD2. CDR3 size: 17 residues. Germline assignment: CDR1 SQVTM and CDR2 ANQGSEA. V was clipped by 1 base and J by 2 bases; unmatched bases: 9. The CDR3 sequence: CSVEGGGAGGNTGELFF. CDR3 sequence (DNA): TGCAGCGTTGAAGGAGGAGGGGCGGGGGGAAACACCGGGGAGCTGTTTTTT.

The chain is built from TRBV9 and TRBJ1-4; weak D call: TRBD1 (5 bases). This CDR3 region has 15 residues. The germline V gene encodes CDR1 SGDLS and CDR2 YYNGEE. V gave up 4 bases and J gave up 6 bases, with 16 bases separating them. CDR3: CASSPGGTIYEKLFF. The CDR3 nucleotides are TGTGCCAGCAGCCCCGGAGGGACCATTTATGAAAAACTGTTTTTT.

The rearrangement joins TRBV6-5 to TRBJ2-7, with 7 bases identical to TRBD1. Germline V gene lookup returns CDR1 MNHEY and CDR2 SVGAGI. The CDR3 runs to 16 residues. Trimming took 0 bases from V and 4 from J; bases not matched to a gene: 9. The chain's CDR3 is CASSYSSGQRAYEQYF. CDR3 nucleotide sequence: TGTGCCAGCAGTTACTCCTCGGGACAGAGGGCATACGAGCAGTACTTC.

The gene calls are TRBV18 and TRBJ1-2, with TRBD1 matching over 8 bases. The germline V gene has CDR1 KGHSH and CDR2 LQKENI. V gave up 5 bases and J gave up 4 bases; unmatched junction bases: 9. There are 15 residues in the CDR3. For the CDR3, the DNA is TGTGCCAGCTCATCAGCCCCCGGGACAGGCTATGGCTACACCTTC. Encoded protein: CASSSAPGTGYGYTF.

The chain has TRBV5-1 and TRBJ2-7, with 10 nucleotides matching TRBD1. CDR1 is SGHRS and CDR2 is YFSETQ in the germline V gene. The CDR3 runs 15 residues. V shed 3 bases and J 6 bases; nucleotides not matched to a gene: 9. The CDR3 DNA reads as TGCGCCAGCAGCTCACGACAGGGGGCGGGTGCCGAGCAGTACTTC. Protein: CASSSRQGAGAEQYF. The variable domain in full, with the rest retrieved from reference TRBV5-1 and TRBJ2-7, is KAGVTQTPRYLIKTRGQQVTLSCSPISGHRSVSWYQQTPGQGLQFLFEYFSETQRNKGNFPGRFSGRQFSNSRSEMNVSTLELGDSALYLCASSSRQGAGAEQYFGPGTRLTVT.

The gene calls are TRBV30 and TRBJ1-2; D is unclear. Germline lookup yields CDR1 GTSNPN and CDR2 SVGIG (reference sequence). This CDR3 region has 8 residues. Trimming pared 8 bases from V and 8 bases from J, leaving 6 bases between. The CDR3 loop is CADGGYTF. The CDR3 nucleotides are TGTGCCGACGGGGGCTACACCTTC.

This clone showed up just a few times. This chain joins TRBV27 and TRBJ1-1; D is perhaps TRBD1 (6 bases). The CDR3 length is 13 residues. Germline V gene sequence: CDR1 MNHEY, CDR2 SMNVEV (reference sequence). V was trimmed by 6 bases and J by 7 bases, leaving 15 bases between them. For the CDR3, the DNA is TGTGCCAGCAGGGGAACAGGGAAGGGTGAAGCTTTCTTT. Its translation: CASRGTGKGEAFF.

This clone was seen a handful of times. V gene TRBV6-6 combines with J gene TRBJ1-4, with D perhaps TRBD1 (6 bases). The CDR3 loop spans 15 amino acids. CDR1 MNHNY and CDR2 SVGAGI come from the germline V gene (reference sequence). The germline V and J ends were trimmed by 2 bases and 6 bases, with 13 bases remaining between them. CDR3 coding DNA: TGTGCCAGCAGTTACCAGGGGACCTTGGATGAAAAACTGTTTTTT. Translating gives CASSYQGTLDEKLFF.

The chain is built from TRBV10-3 and TRBJ1-5; D might be TRBD1 (5 bases). This CDR3 has 14 residues. V was shortened by 2 bases and J by 5 bases, with 10 bases between the two germline ends. Germline CDR1 and CDR2: ENHRY and SYGVKD. CDR3 DNA sequence: TGTGCCATCAGTGAGGGGACTCGGGATCAGCCCCAGCATTTT. It specifies CAISEGTRDQPQHF.

V is TRBV18 and J is TRBJ1-1; tentatively, D is TRBD1 (6 bases). V lost 6 bases and J 5 bases, leaving 13 bases between the germline ends. The CDR3 has 13 amino acids. The germline gives CDR1 KGHSH, CDR2 LQKENI. The CDR3 is CASSVKQGTEAFF. DNA of the CDR3: TGTGCCAGCTCTGTCAAACAGGGAACTGAAGCTTTCTTT.

This clone was picked up one time. The CDR3 sequence: CASSFSSPPNSGPLHF. The CDR3 bases are TGTGCCAGCAGCTTTTCCTCCCCACCAAACTCGGGACCCCTCCACTTT. The chain uses TRBV7-3 and TRBJ1-6; D not certain. CDR1 is SGHTA and CDR2 is FQGTGA in the germline V gene. CDR3 length equals 16 residues. Trimming left V 3 bases short and J 12 bases short, with 21 bases between.

The chain joins TRBV5-6 to TRBJ1-1; D call uncertain. This CDR3 has 12 amino acids. Germline CDR1 and CDR2: SGHDT and YYEEEE. The ends were cut back, 0 bases at V and 4 bases at J, with 4 bases in the middle. CDR3 protein: CASSLGATEAFF. CDR3 bases: TGTGCCAGCAGCTTGGGGGCCACTGAAGCTTTCTTT.

V gene TRBV25-1 combines with J gene TRBJ1-4; no definite D call. The CDR3 is 15 residues long. V was pared by 3 bases and J by 2 bases, with 10 bases between. CDR1 is MGHDK and CDR2 is SYGVNS in the germline V gene. DNA of the CDR3: TGTGCCAGCAGTGACAGGTCTACGACTAATGAAAAACTGTTTTTT. Its translation is CASSDRSTTNEKLFF.

CDR3 amino acids: CASSVAGRGRTEAFF. CDR3 sequence (DNA): TGTGCCAGCAGTGTAGCGGGCAGGGGGCGGACTGAAGCTTTCTTT. The V gene is TRBV6-6, the J gene TRBJ1-1; 8 positions match TRBD1. The CDR3 totals 15 residues. The trim removed 5 bases at V and 5 bases at J, leaving 10 bases unmatched. Germline assignment: CDR1 MNHNY and CDR2 SVGAGI (reference sequence).

The J gene is TRBJ1-4, the V gene TRBV4-2; TRBD1 is a possible D gene (5 bases). CDR3 size: 16 residues. CDR1 LGHNA and CDR2 YNFKEQ come from the germline V gene. V was shortened by 0 bases and J by 3 bases, with 11 bases between the two germline ends. CDR3 protein: CASSQDGGFANEKLFF. CDR3 bases: TGTGCCAGCAGCCAAGATGGGGGGTTCGCTAATGAAAAACTGTTTTTT.

The chain employs TRBV6-1 and TRBJ1-2; 8 nucleotides match TRBD1. Germline CDR1 reads MNHNS; CDR2 reads SASEGT. The CDR3 loop spans 14 amino acids. The V and J ends lost 7 bases and 5 bases, in that order; junction bases with no gene match: 9. This CDR3 reads CASTKEDRAYGYTF. Written as DNA, the CDR3 is TGTGCCAGCACCAAAGAGGACAGGGCTTATGGCTACACCTTC.

This clone was counted only a few times. The chain employs TRBV19 and TRBJ1-6; tentatively, D is TRBD1 (6 bases). Trimming removed 9 bases from V and 6 bases from J, with 12 bases in between. This CDR3 has 13 amino acids. Looked up from germline, CDR1 is LNHDA and CDR2 is SQIVND (reference sequence). The CDR3 DNA sequence: TGTGCCAGCAGGGGCGGAATTAATTCACCCCTCCACTTT. Translated: CASRGGINSPLHF.

This sequence joins TRBV2 and TRBJ2-7; 9 nucleotides line up with TRBD2. V gave up 3 bases and J gave up 3 bases; unmatched junction bases: 9. The CDR3 is 16 residues long. From germline, CDR1 is SNHLY and CDR2 FYNNEI. The CDR3, as DNA: TGTGCCAGCAGTGATGGGCTAGCGGGGACAATCTACGAGCAGTACTTC. It is translated as CASSDGLAGTIYEQYF.

J is TRBJ2-1 and V is TRBV27; TRBD2 matches at 9 bases. V shed 6 bases, J shed 5 bases, and the junction held 17 bases outside the gene matches. The CDR3 has 18 residues. From germline, CDR1 is MNHEY and CDR2 SMNVEV (reference sequence). The CDR3 DNA reads as TGTGCCAGCAGCCCGGCCTTATTCGCGGGGGGGATACACAATGAGCAGTTCTTC. Protein product: CASSPALFAGGIHNEQFF.

The chain combines TRBV5-1 with TRBJ2-5, with a possible D match to TRBD2 (6 bases). Germline V gene sequence: CDR1 SGHRS, CDR2 YFSETQ. The CDR3 has 15 residues. V was pared by 1 base and J by 5 bases, with 15 bases between. CDR3 nucleotides: TGCGCCAGCAGCTTGAACGGGGGTGGGACGGAGACCCAGTACTTC. Its translation is CASSLNGGGTETQYF.

Only a few counts were recorded for this clone. The CDR3 region is CASSLAARHTEAFF. The CDR3 nucleotides are TGTGCCAGCAGCTTGGCCGCCAGGCACACTGAAGCTTTCTTT. The V call is TRBV5-6, the J call TRBJ1-1, with D unresolved. The V end lost 0 bases, the J end lost 3 bases, and 9 bases lay between the germline ends. CDR3 length: 14 residues. Germline CDR1 SGHDT, CDR2 YYEEEE.

V gene TRBV5-6 combines with J gene TRBJ1-2, with D perhaps TRBD1 (6 bases). Germline loops: CDR1 SGHDT, CDR2 YYEEEE. V was pared by 3 bases and J by 4 bases, with 13 bases between. CDR3 length: 14 residues. The CDR3 spells CASSSPQGIYGYTF. The CDR3 DNA is TGTGCCAGCAGCTCACCCCAGGGGATCTATGGCTACACCTTC.